This T cell receptor beta chain was recovered during a study of shared clonotypes between healthy human individuals (TCRdb year 2020). About the study as a whole: Three men and a couple of women, aged 18 to 49 years, made up the cohort. For each donor, CD4 naive and CD4 memory were each given three plates, CD8 naive was given two plates, and CD8 memory was given one plate. To estimate repertoire size and how much clonotype sharing occurs between individuals, the study deeply sequenced the blood TCR repertoires of five healthy adults. To increase sequencing depth and limit assay-specific biases, TCR repertoire library preparation and sequencing were carried out by different laboratories using diverse techniques. Each donor's leukapheresis produced roughly between about 0.85 and 10 billion PBMCs. On the study overall, not on this receptor specifically: Rarefaction of sorted-subset datasets indicated incomplete sequencing despite the large sequencing depth. Because the study included only a small number of donors, the genetic and exposure-history diversity represented was limited. Sampling was limited to blood, and TCR repertoires in tissue likely differ from TCR repertoires in blood. Roughly 5% of naive CD4, more than 3% of naive CD8, approximately 2.2% of memory CD4, and about 0.4% of memory CD8 clonotypes were shared across a few donors. Clonotypes shared by all four sorted-subset donors showed higher generation probabilities than non-shared clonotypes. Estimated clonotype richness was generally larger for naive than for memory subsets. Pairwise subsampling indicated that sequencing depth was expected to affect the degree of clonotype sharing among donors.

Using the deep immunoSEQ assay, multiplex PCR amplified TCR CDR3 regions from genomic DNA. Extracted genomic DNA from each cell subset was spread evenly across all wells of several immunoSEQ 96-well plates, with each plate serving as a replicate. Each replicate PCR for sorted subsets received around 200 ng genomic DNA, equal to tens of thousands of T cell genomes. Purified libraries were measured with a Qubit 3.0 fluorometer, size-checked on a Bioanalyzer 2100, and measured again with the KAPA Library Quantification kit. A separate single-read 150-cycle Illumina NextSeq 550 flow cell was used to sequence each immunoSEQ 96-well plate. Under the source paper's analysis protocol: Because only junctional sequences without quality scores were contained in the immunoSEQ output, filtering matching that applied to full-length reads could not be performed. Sequences were annotated with PyIR, a Python wrapper for IgBLAST v1.9, using IMGT germline references to assign V/J genes and CDR3. Reads with weak V/J assignments (E-value above 1e-6), missing CDR3, stop codons, out-of-frame junctions, or ambiguous translated residues were removed. A V3J clonotype was defined by an identical inferred V gene, J gene, and CDR3 amino acid sequence. The percentage overlap between two repertoires was calculated by dividing the number of shared unique clonotypes by the size of the smaller repertoire. Repertoire richness was assessed with RTK rarefaction, the Chao1 estimator, and Recon v2.1 estimates of unobserved clonotypes. For all TCRbeta clonotypes obtained by the gDNA method from four donors, generation probabilities were computed with OLGA. TCRdb took this table from immuneACCESS and kept in-frame rearrangements with V and J called. Such tables lack part of the clones; where checked against another copy, unresolved V genes explain under half of the gap, and the rest is unexplained. Clonal size and the V and J genes are those of that table, whereas D and trimming came from the DNA. The sample includes 2 million to 2.5 million clones, with approximately 93% observed a single time. The biggest ten clones account for 0.39% of the sample.

The donors were healthy, HIV-negative adults with no recently reported acute infections or vaccinations. Only Caucasian adults living in Nashville, Tennessee, USA were represented among the donors. CD4+ T cells were enriched by magnetic negative selection; naive cells were then positively selected on CD45RA, and the negative fraction formed the memory subset. Blood was obtained by leukapheresis, after which PBMCs were separated by Ficoll-Histopaque density gradient centrifugation and cryopreserved in liquid nitrogen vapor phase. Analytical flow cytometry was used to check the purity and quantity of every magnetically sorted T cell population. Genomic DNA was isolated from every sorted fraction and measured by UV absorbance on a Nanodrop 2000c. In this sample, this clone turned up once. Its target antigen remains unknown. Base qualities were left out, and no much larger clone turns up one base away.

Material: naive CD4+ T cells from PBMCs. The meaning of the sample's cell subset or site label: CD45RA+ positively selected. The origin of this receptor is a young man in good health. Some clones in this sample may be carry-over from other donors' samples.

The CDR3 region reads CASSQGSPGGTQYF. In nucleotides, the sequence is TGCGCCAGCAGCCAAGGCTCCCCCGGGGGTACGCAGTATTTT. The V and J genes are TRBV4-3 and TRBJ2-3; D gene: possibly TRBD2, on 6 matching bases. The germline V gene yields LGHNA for CDR1 and YSLEER for CDR2. The CDR3 spans 14 residues, from the cysteine through the phenylalanine. This entry keeps only the CDR3 DNA: 42 bases, framed from base 1. V lost 1 base and J lost 8 bases; the stretch between them is 13 bases long.